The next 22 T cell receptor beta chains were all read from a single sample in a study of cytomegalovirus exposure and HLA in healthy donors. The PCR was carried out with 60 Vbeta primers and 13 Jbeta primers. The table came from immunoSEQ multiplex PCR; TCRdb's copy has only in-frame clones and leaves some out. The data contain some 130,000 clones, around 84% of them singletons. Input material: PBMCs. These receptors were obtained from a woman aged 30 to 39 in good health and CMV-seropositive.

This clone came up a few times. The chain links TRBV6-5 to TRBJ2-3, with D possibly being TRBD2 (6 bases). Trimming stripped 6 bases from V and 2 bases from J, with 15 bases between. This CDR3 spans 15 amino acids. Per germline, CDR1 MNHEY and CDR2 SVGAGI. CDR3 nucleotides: TGTGCCAGCAGATTCCTCCTAGCGCCCACAGATACGCAGTATTTT. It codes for CASRFLLAPTDTQYF.

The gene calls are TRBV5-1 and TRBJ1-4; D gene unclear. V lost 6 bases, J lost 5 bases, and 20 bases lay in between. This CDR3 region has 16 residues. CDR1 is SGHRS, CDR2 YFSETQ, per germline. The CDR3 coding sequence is TGCGCCAGCAAGCTAGGAGTGAGGGCAGAAAATGAAAAACTGTTTTTT. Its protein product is CASKLGVRAENEKLFF. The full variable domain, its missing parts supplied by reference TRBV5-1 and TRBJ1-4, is KAGVTQTPRYLIKTRGQQVTLSCSPISGHRSVSWYQQTPGQGLQFLFEYFSETQRNKGNFPGRFSGRQFSNSRSEMNVSTLELGDSALYLCASKLGVRAENEKLFFGSGTQLSVL.

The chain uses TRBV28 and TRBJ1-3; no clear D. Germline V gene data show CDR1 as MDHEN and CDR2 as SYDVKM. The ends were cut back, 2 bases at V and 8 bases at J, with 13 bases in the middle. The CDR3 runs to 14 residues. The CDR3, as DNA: TGTGCCAGCAGTTTAAGAGTATCCGGGGACACCATATATTTT. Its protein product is CASSLRVSGDTIYF.

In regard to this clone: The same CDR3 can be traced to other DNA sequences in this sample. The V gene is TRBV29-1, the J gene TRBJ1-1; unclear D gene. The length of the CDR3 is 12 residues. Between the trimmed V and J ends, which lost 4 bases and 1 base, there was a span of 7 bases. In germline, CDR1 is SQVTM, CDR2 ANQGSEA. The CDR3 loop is CSVAGRNTEAFF. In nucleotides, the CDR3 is TGCAGCGTTGCTGGCAGGAACACTGAAGCTTTCTTT.

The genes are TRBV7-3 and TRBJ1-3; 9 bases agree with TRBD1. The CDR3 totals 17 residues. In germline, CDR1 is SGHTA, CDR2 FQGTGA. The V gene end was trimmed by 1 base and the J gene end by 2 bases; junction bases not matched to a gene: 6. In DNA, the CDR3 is TGTGCCAGCAGCTTAAAAGGGGGACAGGGCCCTGGAAACACCATATATTTT. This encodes CASSLKGGQGPGNTIYF. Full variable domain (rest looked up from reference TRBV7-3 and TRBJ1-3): GAGVSQTPSNKVTEKGKYVELRCDPISGHTALYWYRQSLGQGPEFLIYFQGTGAADDSGLPNDRFFAVRPEGSVSTLKIQRTERGDSAVYLCASSLKGGQGPGNTIYFGEGSWLTVV.

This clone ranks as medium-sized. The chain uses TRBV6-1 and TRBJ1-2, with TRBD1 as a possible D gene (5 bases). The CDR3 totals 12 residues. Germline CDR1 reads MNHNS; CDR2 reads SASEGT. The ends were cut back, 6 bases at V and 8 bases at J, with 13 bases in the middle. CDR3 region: CASSTGDWGYTF. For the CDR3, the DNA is TGTGCCAGCAGCACAGGAGACTGGGGCTACACCTTC.

Here the CDR3 reads CASSYLQDRAFF. CDR3 coding DNA: TGTGCCAGCAGCTACCTACAGGACCGAGCTTTCTTT. The rearrangement uses TRBV7-9 and TRBJ1-1, with TRBD1 as a possible D gene (5 bases). This CDR3 comprises 12 residues. Deletions cut 4 bases from V and 10 bases from J, with 13 bases between. From germline, CDR1 is SEHNR and CDR2 FQNEAQ (reference sequence).

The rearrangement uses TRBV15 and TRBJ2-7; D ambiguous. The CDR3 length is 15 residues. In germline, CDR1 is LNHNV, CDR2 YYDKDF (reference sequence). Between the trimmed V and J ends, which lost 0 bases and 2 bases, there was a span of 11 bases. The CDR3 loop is CATSRDLELTYEQYF. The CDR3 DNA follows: TGTGCCACCAGCAGAGATCTGGAGTTAACCTACGAGCAGTACTTC.

The CDR3 nucleotides are TGCAGTGCTTCGGTAACAGCCGAGCAGTTCTTC. Translating it yields CSASVTAEQFF. The V call is TRBV20-1, the J call TRBJ2-1, with D unresolved. Looked up from germline, CDR1 is DFQATT and CDR2 is SNEGSKA (reference sequence). The length of the CDR3 is 11 residues. Trimming pared 5 bases from V and 10 bases from J, leaving 12 bases between.

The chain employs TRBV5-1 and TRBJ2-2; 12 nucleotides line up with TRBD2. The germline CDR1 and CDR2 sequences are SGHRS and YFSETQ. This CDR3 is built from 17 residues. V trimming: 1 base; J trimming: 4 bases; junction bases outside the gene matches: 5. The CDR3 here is CASSLLAGGPGTGELFF. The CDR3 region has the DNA TGCGCCAGCAGCTTGCTAGCGGGGGGGCCGGGCACCGGGGAGCTGTTTTTT.

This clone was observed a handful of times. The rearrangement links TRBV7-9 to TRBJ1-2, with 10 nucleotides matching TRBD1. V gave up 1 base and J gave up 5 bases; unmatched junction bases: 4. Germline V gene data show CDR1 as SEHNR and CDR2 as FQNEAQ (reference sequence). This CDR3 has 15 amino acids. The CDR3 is CASSLGDRGRYGYTF. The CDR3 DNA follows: TGTGCCAGCAGCTTAGGGGACAGGGGTAGATATGGCTACACCTTC.

The CDR3 DNA is TGTGCCAGCAGTAACGGGGCCTACAATGAGCAGTTCTTC. Amino acids: CASSNGAYNEQFF. The genes are TRBV5-6 and TRBJ2-1; D possibly corresponds to TRBD2 (5 bases). The germline CDR1 and CDR2 sequences are SGHDT and YYEEEE. Trimming stripped 5 bases from V and 2 bases from J, with 8 bases between. The CDR3 runs to 13 residues.

In DNA, the CDR3 is TGTGCCATCAGTGAAAAATTCACAGGGGATGGCTACACCTTC. This gives the protein CAISEKFTGDGYTF. The chain carries TRBV10-3 and TRBJ1-2; 7 bases are shared with TRBD1. J gave up 6 bases and V 3 bases, and 7 bases lay outside the gene matches. Germline CDR1 reads ENHRY; CDR2 reads SYGVKD. CDR3 length equals 14 residues.

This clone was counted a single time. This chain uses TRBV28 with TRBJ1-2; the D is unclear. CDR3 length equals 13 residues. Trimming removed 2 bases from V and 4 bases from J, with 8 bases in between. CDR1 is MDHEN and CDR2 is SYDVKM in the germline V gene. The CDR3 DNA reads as TGTGCCAGCAGTTTAGGAGGAGCCTATGGCTACACCTTC. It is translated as CASSLGGAYGYTF.

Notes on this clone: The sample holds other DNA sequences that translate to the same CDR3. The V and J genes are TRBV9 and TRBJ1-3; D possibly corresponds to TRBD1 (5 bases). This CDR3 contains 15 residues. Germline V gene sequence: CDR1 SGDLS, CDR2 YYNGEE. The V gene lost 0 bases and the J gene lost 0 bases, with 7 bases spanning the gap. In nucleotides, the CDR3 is TGTGCCAGCAGCGTAGTAGGGGACTCTGGAAACACCATATATTTT. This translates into CASSVVGDSGNTIYF.

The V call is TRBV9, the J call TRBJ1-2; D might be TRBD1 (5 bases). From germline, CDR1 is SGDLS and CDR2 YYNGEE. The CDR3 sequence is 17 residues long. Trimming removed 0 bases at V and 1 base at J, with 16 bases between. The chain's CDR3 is CASSVVPHRSNNYGYTF. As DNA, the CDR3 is TGTGCCAGCAGCGTAGTCCCACACAGGAGTAATAACTATGGCTACACCTTC.

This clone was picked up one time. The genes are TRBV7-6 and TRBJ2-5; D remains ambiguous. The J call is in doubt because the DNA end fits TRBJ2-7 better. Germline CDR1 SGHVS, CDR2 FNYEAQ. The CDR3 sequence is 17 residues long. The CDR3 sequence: CASSSTSRVVSSYEQYF. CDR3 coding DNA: TGTGCCAGCAGCTCGACAAGTAGAGTGGTGAGCTCCTACGAGCAGTACTTC.

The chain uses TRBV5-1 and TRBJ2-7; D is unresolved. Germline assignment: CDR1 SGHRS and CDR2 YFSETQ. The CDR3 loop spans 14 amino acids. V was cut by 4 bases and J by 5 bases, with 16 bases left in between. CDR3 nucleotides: TGCGCCAGCAGCCTCCCGGAGAGTGTCGACGAGCAGTACTTC. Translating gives CASSLPESVDEQYF. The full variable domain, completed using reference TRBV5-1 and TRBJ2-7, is KAGVTQTPRYLIKTRGQQVTLSCSPISGHRSVSWYQQTPGQGLQFLFEYFSETQRNKGNFPGRFSGRQFSNSRSEMNVSTLELGDSALYLCASSLPESVDEQYFGPGTRLTVT.

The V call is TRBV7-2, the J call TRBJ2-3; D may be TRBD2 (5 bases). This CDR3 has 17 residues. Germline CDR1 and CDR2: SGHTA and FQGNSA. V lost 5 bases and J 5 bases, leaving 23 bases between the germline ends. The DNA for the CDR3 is TGTGCCAGCAGCCGCAAGACCTCAACTTTCGGGGAAGATACGCAGTATTTT. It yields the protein CASSRKTSTFGEDTQYF.

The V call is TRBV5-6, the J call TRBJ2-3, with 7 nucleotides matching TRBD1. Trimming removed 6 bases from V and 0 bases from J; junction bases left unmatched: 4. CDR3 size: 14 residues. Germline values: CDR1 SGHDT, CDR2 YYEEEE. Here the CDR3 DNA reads TGTGCCAGCATACAGGGGACCAGCACAGATACGCAGTATTTT. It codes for CASIQGTSTDTQYF. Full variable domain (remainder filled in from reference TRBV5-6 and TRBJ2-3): DAGVTQSPTHLIKTRGQQVTLRCSPKSGHDTVSWYQQALGQGPQFIFQYYEEEERQRGNFPDRFSGHQFPNYSSELNVNALLLGDSALYLCASIQGTSTDTQYFGPGTRLTVL.

CDR3 loop: CASSPDGQGNQPQHF. CDR3 sequence (DNA): TGCGCCAGCAGCCCAGACGGACAGGGAAATCAGCCCCAGCATTTT. The rearrangement links TRBV5-1 to TRBJ1-5, with TRBD1 matching 8 bases. The CDR3 has 15 residues. Trimming at V came to 4 bases and at J to 4 bases, leaving 7 bases not matched to a gene. CDR1 and CDR2 from the germline V gene are SGHRS and YFSETQ. The full variable domain, with the rest looked up from reference TRBV5-1 and TRBJ1-5, is KAGVTQTPRYLIKTRGQQVTLSCSPISGHRSVSWYQQTPGQGLQFLFEYFSETQRNKGNFPGRFSGRQFSNSRSEMNVSTLELGDSALYLCASSPDGQGNQPQHFGDGTRLSIL.

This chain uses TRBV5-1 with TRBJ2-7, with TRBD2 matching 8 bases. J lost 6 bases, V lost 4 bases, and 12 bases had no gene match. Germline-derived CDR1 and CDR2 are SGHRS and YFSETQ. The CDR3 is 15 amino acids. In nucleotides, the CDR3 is TGCGCCAGCAGCCCGGGGGGGGGCCGTTCTGCCGAGCAGTACTTC. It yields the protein CASSPGGGRSAEQYF.